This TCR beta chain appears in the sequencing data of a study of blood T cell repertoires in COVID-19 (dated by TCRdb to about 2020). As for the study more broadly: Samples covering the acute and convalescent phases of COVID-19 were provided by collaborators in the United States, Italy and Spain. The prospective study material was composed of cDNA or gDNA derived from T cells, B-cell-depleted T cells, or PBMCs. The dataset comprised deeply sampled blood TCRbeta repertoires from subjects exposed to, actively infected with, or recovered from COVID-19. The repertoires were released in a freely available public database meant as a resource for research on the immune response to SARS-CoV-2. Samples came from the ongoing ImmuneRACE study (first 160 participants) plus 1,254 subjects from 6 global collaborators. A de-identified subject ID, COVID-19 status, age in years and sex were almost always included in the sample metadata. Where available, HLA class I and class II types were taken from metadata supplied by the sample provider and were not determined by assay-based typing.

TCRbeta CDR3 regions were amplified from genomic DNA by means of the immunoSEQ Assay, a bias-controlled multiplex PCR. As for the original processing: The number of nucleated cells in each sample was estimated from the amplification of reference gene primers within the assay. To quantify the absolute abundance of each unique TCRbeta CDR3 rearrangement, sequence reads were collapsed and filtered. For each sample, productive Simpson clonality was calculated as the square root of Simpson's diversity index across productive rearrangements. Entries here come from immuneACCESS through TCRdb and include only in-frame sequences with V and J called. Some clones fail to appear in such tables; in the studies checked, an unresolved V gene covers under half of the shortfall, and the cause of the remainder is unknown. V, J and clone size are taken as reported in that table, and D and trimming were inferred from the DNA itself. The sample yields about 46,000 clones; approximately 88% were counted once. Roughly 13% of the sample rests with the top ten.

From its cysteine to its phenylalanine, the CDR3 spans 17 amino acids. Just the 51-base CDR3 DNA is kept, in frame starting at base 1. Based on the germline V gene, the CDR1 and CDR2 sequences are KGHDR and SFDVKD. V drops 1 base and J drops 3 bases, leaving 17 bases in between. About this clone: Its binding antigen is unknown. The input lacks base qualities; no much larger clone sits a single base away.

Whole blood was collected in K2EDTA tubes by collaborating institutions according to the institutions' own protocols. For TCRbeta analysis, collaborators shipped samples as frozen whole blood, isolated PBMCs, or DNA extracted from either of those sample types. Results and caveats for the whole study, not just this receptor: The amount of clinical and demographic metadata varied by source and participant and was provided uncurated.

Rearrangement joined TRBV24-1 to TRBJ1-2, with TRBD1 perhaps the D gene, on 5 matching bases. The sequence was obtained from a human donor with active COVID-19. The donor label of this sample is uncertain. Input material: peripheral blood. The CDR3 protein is CATSDLNLAGFDYGYTF. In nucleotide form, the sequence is TGTGCCACCAGTGATTTAAATTTGGCAGGGTTTGACTATGGCTACACCTTC.